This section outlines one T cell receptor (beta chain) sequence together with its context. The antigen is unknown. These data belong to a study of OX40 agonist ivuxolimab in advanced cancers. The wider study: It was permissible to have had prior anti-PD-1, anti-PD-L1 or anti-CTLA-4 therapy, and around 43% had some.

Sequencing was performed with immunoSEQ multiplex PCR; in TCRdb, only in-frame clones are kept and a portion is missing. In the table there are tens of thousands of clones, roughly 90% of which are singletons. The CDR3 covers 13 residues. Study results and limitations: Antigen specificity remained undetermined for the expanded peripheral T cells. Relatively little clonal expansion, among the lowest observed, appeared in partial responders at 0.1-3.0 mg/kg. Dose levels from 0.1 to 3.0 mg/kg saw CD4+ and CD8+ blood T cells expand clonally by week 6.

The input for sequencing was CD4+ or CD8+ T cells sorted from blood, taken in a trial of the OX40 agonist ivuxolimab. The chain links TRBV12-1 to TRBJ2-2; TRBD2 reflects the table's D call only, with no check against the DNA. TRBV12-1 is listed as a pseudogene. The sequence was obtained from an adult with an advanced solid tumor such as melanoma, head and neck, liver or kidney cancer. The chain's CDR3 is CPGLAKNTGELFF. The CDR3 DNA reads TGTCCCGGACTAGCTAAGAACACCGGGGAGCTGTTTTTT.